These T cell receptor beta chains were read from a single sample in a study of Tregs in tolerant kidney transplant recipients. TCRdb's table, derived via immunoSEQ multiplex PCR, lists solely in-frame clones and lacks some. The table includes 85,000 to 95,000 clones, roughly nine tenths detected once. The specimen was CD8+ T cells from blood. The receptors come from a human donor in good health. The CDR3 runs from the conserved cysteine through the conserved F or W. Fields, in order: V gene, J gene, clone size, D gene, CDR3 protein, CDR3 DNA. D genes are given only for firm matches. The listing skips clone size in some rows; elsewhere it reads once, few, many or a size class.

TRBV5-1,TRBJ2-7,.,.,CASSLIGQRNEQYF,TGCGCCAGCAGCTTGATCGGACAAAGGAACGAGCAGTACTTC
TRBV6-1,TRBJ2-1,.,.,CASSVQGYYNEQFF,TGTGCCAGCAGTGTACAGGGTTACTACAATGAGCAGTTCTTC
TRBV7-6,TRBJ1-5,.,.,CASSLVGEFGQPQHF,TGTGCCAGCAGCTTAGTTGGGGAATTCGGACAGCCCCAGCATTTT
TRBV2,TRBJ2-2,.,.,CASSEGPPGTLTGELFF,TGTGCCAGCAGTGAAGGCCCCCCCGGGACACTCACCGGGGAGCTGTTTTTT
TRBV6-1,TRBJ2-1,.,TRBD2,CASTALAGGYNEQFF,TGTGCCAGCACCGCGCTAGCGGGGGGGTACAATGAGCAGTTCTTC
TRBV5-4,TRBJ2-7,.,TRBD2,CASSFGTSGRWEQYF,TGTGCCAGCAGCTTTGGGACTAGCGGGAGGTGGGAGCAGTACTTC
TRBV4-1,TRBJ1-5,.,TRBD1,CASSPGTGGYNQPQHF,TGCGCCAGCAGCCCCGGGACAGGGGGCTACAATCAGCCCCAGCATTTT
TRBV7-8,TRBJ1-1,.,.,CASSLVLGWRNTEAFF,TGTGCCAGCAGCTTAGTGCTGGGGTGGAGGAACACTGAAGCTTTCTTT
TRBV5-8,TRBJ2-3,.,TRBD2,CASSGDSYGTSGLDTQYF,TGTGCCAGCAGCGGGGACAGCTACGGGACTAGCGGCTTGGATACGCAGTATTTT
TRBV5-5,TRBJ2-7,.,TRBD2,CASSKTPRTSGIKFHEQYF,TGTGCCAGCAGCAAAACTCCACGGACTAGCGGGATCAAGTTCCACGAGCAGTACTTC
TRBV4-2,TRBJ2-3,.,TRBD2,CASSLTSGGTTDTQYF,TGTGCCAGCAGCCTGACTAGCGGGGGGACCACAGATACGCAGTATTTT
TRBV9,TRBJ2-2,.,TRBD1,CATGGRATGELFF,TGTGCCACAGGGGGACGGGCCACCGGGGAGCTGTTTTTT
TRBV19,TRBJ2-3,.,TRBD2,CASSTVAGYTDTQYF,TGTGCCAGTAGTACCGTAGCGGGCTACACAGATACGCAGTATTTT
TRBV27,TRBJ2-3,.,.,CASSFGLGTPLLNTQYF,TGTGCCAGCAGTTTCGGGTTGGGGACCCCTCTGTTGAATACGCAGTATTTT
TRBV19,TRBJ1-1,once,.,CASSMSAEGVNTEAFF,TGTGCCAGTAGTATGTCCGCGGAAGGGGTGAACACTGAAGCTTTCTTT
TRBV19,TRBJ1-1,.,.,CASNPRRNTEAFF,TGTGCCAGTAACCCCAGGCGAAACACTGAAGCTTTCTTT
TRBV7-9,TRBJ2-7,.,.,CASSGEWYEQYF,TGTGCCAGCAGCGGAGAATGGTACGAGCAGTACTTC
TRBV6-5,TRBJ1-4,.,.,CASSYSRGAYNEKLFF,TGTGCCAGCAGTTACTCGAGGGGGGCGTATAATGAAAAACTGTTTTTT
TRBV10-3,TRBJ2-7,.,TRBD2,CAIGGSGGLYEQYF,TGTGCCATCGGCGGATCGGGGGGTCTCTACGAGCAGTACTTC
TRBV4-2,TRBJ2-7,.,TRBD1,CASSYQRQGVREQYF,TGTGCCAGCAGCTACCAGAGACAGGGGGTGCGCGAGCAGTACTTC
TRBV7-9,TRBJ2-7,.,TRBD2,CASSPGIAGENEQYF,TGTGCCAGCAGCCCCGGAATAGCGGGAGAGAACGAGCAGTACTTC
TRBV19,TRBJ2-1,.,.,CASSGRVEQFF,TGTGCCAGTAGTGGGCGGGTTGAGCAGTTCTTC
TRBV6-6,TRBJ2-5,.,TRBD1,CASRGPRTGGSETQYF,TGTGCCAGCAGGGGGCCACGGACAGGGGGATCGGAGACCCAGTACTTC
TRBV5-1,TRBJ2-3,.,.,CASSFYPRTDTQYF,TGCGCCAGCAGCTTCTATCCCCGGACAGATACGCAGTATTTT
TRBV27,TRBJ2-1,.,.,CASSPRDNEQFF,TGTGCCAGCAGTCCCAGGGATAATGAGCAGTTCTTC
TRBV7-9,TRBJ1-2,.,.,CASSLGAQRGYTF,TGTGCCAGCAGCTTAGGGGCTCAACGGGGCTACACCTTC
TRBV5-4,TRBJ2-1,.,TRBD2,CASSPGLAAINEQFF,TGTGCCAGCAGCCCCGGACTAGCGGCTATCAATGAGCAGTTCTTC
TRBV30,TRBJ2-5,.,.,CAWSAAMYQETQYF,TGTGCCTGGAGTGCAGCTATGTACCAAGAGACCCAGTACTTC
TRBV19,TRBJ2-6,.,.,CASRTAGANVLTF,TGTGCCAGTAGGACAGCCGGGGCCAACGTCCTGACTTTC
TRBV6-5,TRBJ2-5,.,TRBD1,CASSYGDREETQYF,TGTGCCAGCAGTTACGGGGACAGGGAGGAGACCCAGTACTTC
TRBV7-7,TRBJ2-5,.,TRBD2,CASSLGAGGPGETQYF,TGTGCCAGCAGCTTAGGAGCGGGAGGGCCGGGAGAGACCCAGTACTTC
TRBV18,TRBJ2-1,.,TRBD2,CASSLLAGSYNEQFF,TGTGCCAGCTCACTTTTAGCGGGCTCCTACAATGAGCAGTTCTTC
TRBV14,TRBJ2-2,.,.,CASSRVNTGELFF,TGTGCCAGCAGTCGGGTGAACACCGGGGAGCTGTTTTTT
TRBV4-1,TRBJ2-2,.,.,CASSPFGQYTGELFF,TGCGCCAGCAGCCCCTTCGGGCAGTACACCGGGGAGCTGTTTTTT
TRBV4-2,TRBJ1-1,medium-sized,.,CASSQDGSEAFF,TGTGCCAGCAGCCAAGATGGCTCTGAAGCTTTCTTT
TRBV5-1,TRBJ1-2,.,TRBD1,CASSHGQGLEGYTF,TGCGCCAGCAGCCACGGACAGGGGCTGGAAGGCTACACCTTC
TRBV11-3,TRBJ2-1,.,.,CASSLGSVNEQFF,TGTGCCAGCAGCTTAGGAAGTGTCAATGAGCAGTTCTTC
TRBV7-9,TRBJ2-3,.,.,CASSGGHLSTDTQYF,TGTGCCAGCAGCGGGGGACACCTGAGCACAGATACGCAGTATTTT
TRBV5-5,TRBJ2-1,.,.,CASSLGFGGFAYNEQFF,TGTGCCAGCAGCTTGGGATTTGGCGGGTTCGCCTACAATGAGCAGTTCTTC
TRBV7-9,TRBJ1-2,.,TRBD1,CASSYPGTGELNGYTF,TGTGCCAGCAGCTACCCCGGGACAGGGGAGTTGAATGGCTACACCTTC
TRBV6-5,TRBJ2-5,.,TRBD1,CASSTGGNQETQYF,TGTGCCAGCAGTACAGGGGGCAACCAAGAGACCCAGTACTTC
TRBV10-2,TRBJ2-3,.,.,CASSPETRITDTQYF,TGCGCCAGCAGTCCTGAGACTAGGATCACAGATACGCAGTATTTT
TRBV29-1,TRBJ1-2,.,.,CSVEGRGGYTF,TGCAGCGTTGAAGGGCGGGGGGGCTACACCTTC
TRBV6-5,TRBJ1-2,.,TRBD1,CASSYSGTGEGGYTF,TGTGCCAGCAGTTACTCCGGGACAGGGGAGGGTGGCTACACCTTC
TRBV6-5,TRBJ1-5,.,.,CASSYSGGSNQPQHF,TGTGCCAGCAGTTACTCTGGGGGGAGCAATCAGCCCCAGCATTTT
TRBV5-1,TRBJ1-2,once,.,CARPTAYGYTF,TGCGCCAGACCAACGGCTTATGGCTACACCTTC
TRBV6-5,TRBJ1-1,.,.,CASKISGGMNTEAFF,TGTGCCAGCAAAATATCGGGGGGGATGAACACTGAAGCTTTCTTT
TRBV4-1,TRBJ1-6,few,TRBD1,CASSPRDSSSPLHF,TGCGCCAGCAGCCCCCGGGACAGCAGTTCACCCCTCCACTTT
TRBV11-2,TRBJ2-3,once,TRBD1,CASSPRETGWEADTQYF,TGTGCCAGCAGCCCGAGGGAGACAGGGTGGGAAGCAGATACGCAGTATTTT